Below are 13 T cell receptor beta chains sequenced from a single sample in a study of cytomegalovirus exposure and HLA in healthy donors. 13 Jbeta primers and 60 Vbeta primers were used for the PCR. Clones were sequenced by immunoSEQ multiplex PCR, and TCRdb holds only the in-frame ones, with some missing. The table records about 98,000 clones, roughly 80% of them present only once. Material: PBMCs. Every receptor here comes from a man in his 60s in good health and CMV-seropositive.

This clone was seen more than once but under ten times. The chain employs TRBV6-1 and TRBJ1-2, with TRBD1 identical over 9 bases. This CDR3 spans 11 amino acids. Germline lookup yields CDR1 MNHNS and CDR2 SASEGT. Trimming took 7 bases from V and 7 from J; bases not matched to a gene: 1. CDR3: CASTGQGGYTF. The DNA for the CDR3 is TGTGCCAGCACGGGACAGGGTGGCTACACCTTC.

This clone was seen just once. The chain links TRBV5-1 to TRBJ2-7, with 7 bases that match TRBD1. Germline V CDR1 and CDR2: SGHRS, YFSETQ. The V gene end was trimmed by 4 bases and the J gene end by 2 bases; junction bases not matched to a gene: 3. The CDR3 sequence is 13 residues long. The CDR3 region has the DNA TGCGCCAGCAGCAGGGGACAGCCCTACGAGCAGTACTTC. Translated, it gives CASSRGQPYEQYF.

The CDR3 loop reads CASSEGGGSYNEQFF. CDR3 DNA: TGTGCCAGCAGTGAGGGGGGGGGCTCCTACAATGAGCAGTTCTTC. The chain is built from TRBV6-4 and TRBJ2-1; 7 bases align to TRBD2. Unmatched junction bases numbered 2, after V lost 3 bases and J lost 0 bases. Germline assignment: CDR1 MRHNA and CDR2 SNTAGT. There are 15 residues in the CDR3.

CDR3 sequence reads: CASSFRTDTQYF. CDR3 nucleotides: TGTGCCAGCAGTTTCAGGACAGATACGCAGTATTTT. This chain links TRBV28 with TRBJ2-3; D call uncertain. The CDR3 has 12 amino acids. CDR1 and CDR2 (germline): MDHEN, SYDVKM. Trimming took off 3 bases at V and 3 bases at J, with 4 bases between the two ends.

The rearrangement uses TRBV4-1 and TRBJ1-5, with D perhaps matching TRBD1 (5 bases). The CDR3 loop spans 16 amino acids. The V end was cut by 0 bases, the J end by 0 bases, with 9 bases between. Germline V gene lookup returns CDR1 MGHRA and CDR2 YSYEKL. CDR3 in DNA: TGCGCCAGCAGCCAAGACATTACAGGTAGCAATCAGCCCCAGCATTTT. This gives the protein CASSQDITGSNQPQHF.

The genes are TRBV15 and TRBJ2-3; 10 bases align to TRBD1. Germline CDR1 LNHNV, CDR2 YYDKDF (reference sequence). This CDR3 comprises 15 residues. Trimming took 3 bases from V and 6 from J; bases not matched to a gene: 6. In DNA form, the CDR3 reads TGTGCCACCAGCAGGACAGGGGGCCTCTATGATACGCAGTATTTT. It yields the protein CATSRTGGLYDTQYF.

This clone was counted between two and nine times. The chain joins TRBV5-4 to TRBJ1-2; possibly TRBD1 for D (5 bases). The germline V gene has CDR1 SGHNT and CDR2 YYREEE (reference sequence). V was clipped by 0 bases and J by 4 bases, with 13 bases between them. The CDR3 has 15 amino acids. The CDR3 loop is CASSLGRDGGYGYTF. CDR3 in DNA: TGTGCCAGCAGCTTGGGCAGGGACGGGGGCTATGGCTACACCTTC.

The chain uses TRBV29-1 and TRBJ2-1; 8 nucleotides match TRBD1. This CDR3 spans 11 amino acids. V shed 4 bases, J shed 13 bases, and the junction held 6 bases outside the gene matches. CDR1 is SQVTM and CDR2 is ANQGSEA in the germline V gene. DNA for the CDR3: TGCAGCGTTGTAGTAGGACAGGGTCAGTTCTTC. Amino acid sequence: CSVVVGQGQFF.

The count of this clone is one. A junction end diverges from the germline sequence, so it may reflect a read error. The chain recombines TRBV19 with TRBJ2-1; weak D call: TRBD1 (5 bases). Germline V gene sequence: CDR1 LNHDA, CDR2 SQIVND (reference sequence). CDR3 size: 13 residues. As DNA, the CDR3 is TGTACCAGTAGTATTGCAGGGTACAATGAGCAGTTCTTC. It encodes CTSSIAGYNEQFF.

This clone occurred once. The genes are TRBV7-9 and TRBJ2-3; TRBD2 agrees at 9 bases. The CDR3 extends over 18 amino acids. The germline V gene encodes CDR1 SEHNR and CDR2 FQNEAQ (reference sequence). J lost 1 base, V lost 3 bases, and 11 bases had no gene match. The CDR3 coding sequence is TGTGCCAGCAGCTTCGGGCTAGCGGGGAACGACGGCACAGATACGCAGTATTTT. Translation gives CASSFGLAGNDGTDTQYF.

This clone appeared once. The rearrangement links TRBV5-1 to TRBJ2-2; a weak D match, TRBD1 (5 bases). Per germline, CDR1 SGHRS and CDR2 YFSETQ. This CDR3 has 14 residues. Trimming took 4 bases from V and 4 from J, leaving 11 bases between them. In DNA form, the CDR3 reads TGCGCCAGCAGCAGGGAAGGGGCCACCGGGGAGCTGTTTTTT. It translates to CASSREGATGELFF.

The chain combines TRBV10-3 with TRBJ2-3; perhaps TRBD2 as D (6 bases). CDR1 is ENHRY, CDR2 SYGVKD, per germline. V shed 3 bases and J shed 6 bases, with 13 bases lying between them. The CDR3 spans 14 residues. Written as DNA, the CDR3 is TGTGCCATCAGTGACCCCCAGGGACTGGATACGCAGTATTTT. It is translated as CAISDPQGLDTQYF.

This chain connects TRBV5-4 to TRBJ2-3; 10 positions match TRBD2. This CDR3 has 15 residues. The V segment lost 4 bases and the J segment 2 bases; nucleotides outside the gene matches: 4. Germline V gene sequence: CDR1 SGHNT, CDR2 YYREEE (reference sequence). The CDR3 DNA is TGTGCCAGCAGCCTCAGCGGGGGGGTCACAGATACGCAGTATTTT. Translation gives CASSLSGGVTDTQYF.